The 25 T cell receptor beta chains below were found in one sample sequenced in a study of cytomegalovirus exposure and HLA in healthy donors. With 60 Vbeta and 13 Jbeta primers, the PCR was carried out. Data came from immunoSEQ multiplex PCR; TCRdb stores just in-frame clones and leaves some out. The sample has under 150,000 clones; over 70% are singletons. The sequenced sample consisted of PBMCs. These receptors were obtained from a woman aged 40 to 50 in good health and CMV-seronegative.

The CDR3 sequence: CASSIGQGNSYEQYF. CDR3 nucleotides: TGTGCCAGTAGTATAGGACAGGGGAATTCCTACGAGCAGTACTTC. The V and J genes are TRBV19 and TRBJ2-7; 8 positions match TRBD1. CDR1 LNHDA and CDR2 SQIVND come from the germline V gene (reference sequence). This CDR3 region has 15 residues. V was pared by 1 base and J by 1 base, with 3 bases of the junction left unmatched.

The genes are TRBV2 and TRBJ2-5, with D uncertain. This CDR3 is 14 amino acids long. V dropped 1 base and J dropped 2 bases, with 8 bases sitting between them. Germline V gene lookup returns CDR1 SNHLY and CDR2 FYNNEI. The CDR3 bases are TGTGCCAGCAGTGAAGTGTTAGTACAAGAGACCCAGTACTTC. Protein sequence: CASSEVLVQETQYF.

This chain connects TRBV7-3 to TRBJ2-1, with 7 bases aligning to TRBD1. The germline gives CDR1 SGHTA, CDR2 FQGTGA. With 5 bases clipped from V and 7 bases from J, the junction kept 2 bases outside the gene matches. This CDR3 has 12 amino acids. The CDR3 sequence: CASSDRANEQFF. The CDR3 nucleotides are TGTGCCAGCAGCGACAGGGCAAATGAGCAGTTCTTC.

This clone turned up a few times. The chain joins TRBV28 to TRBJ1-4; 7 nucleotides line up with TRBD1. This CDR3 contains 15 residues. Losses at the gene ends were 4 bases for V and 5 bases for J; bases not matched to a gene: 7. Germline CDR1 is MDHEN and CDR2 is SYDVKM. CDR3 in amino acids: CASSSRQGLNEKLFF. The DNA for the CDR3 is TGTGCCAGCAGTTCCCGACAGGGTTTGAATGAAAAACTGTTTTTT.

J is TRBJ2-3 and V is TRBV5-1; 11 bases are a match to TRBD2. Trimming took 2 bases from V and 6 from J; bases not matched to a gene: 2. The CDR3 runs 14 residues. Per germline, CDR1 SGHRS and CDR2 YFSETQ. The CDR3 nucleotides read TGCGCCAGCAGCTTTAGCGGGGGGGCGGATACGCAGTATTTT. Its translation: CASSFSGGADTQYF.

The chain combines TRBV11-2 with TRBJ1-5; 8 nucleotides line up with TRBD1. The CDR3 consists of 15 residues. Germline V gives CDR1 SGHAT, CDR2 FQNNGV. Trimming cost V 5 bases and J 6 bases; bases outside gene matches: 9. In DNA, the CDR3 is TGTGCCAGCAGCCGGACAGGGTCGGTCGGTCAGCCCCAGCATTTT. Translation gives CASSRTGSVGQPQHF.

The gene calls are TRBV12-2 and TRBJ2-7; TRBD2 was called by the table and not checked on the DNA. TRBV12-2 is flagged as a pseudogene. This CDR3 comprises 13 residues. The CDR3 DNA follows: TGTGCAAGTCCGGGTACTAGCCGCTACGAGCAGTACTTC. Its protein product is CASPGTSRYEQYF.

A word on this clone: One end of the junction is discordant with germline, which a read error may explain. The V call is TRBV6-5, the J call TRBJ2-5; 7 bases are shared with TRBD1. The germline CDR1 and CDR2 sequences are MNHEY and SVGAGI. The CDR3 totals 14 residues. This chain's CDR3 is CASSYGTGEEAQYF. As DNA, the CDR3 is TGTGCCAGCAGTTACGGAACAGGGGAAGAGGCCCAGTACTTC.

This sequence joins TRBV6-5 and TRBJ2-7, with D possibly matching TRBD2 (8 bases). The CDR3 runs 14 residues. CDR1 and CDR2 (germline): MNHEY, SVGAGI. V was pared by 5 bases and J by 7 bases, with 18 bases between. CDR3 residues: CASSPGLAGQEQYF. CDR3 nucleotides: TGTGCCAGCAGTCCAGGGTTAGCGGGACAGGAGCAGTACTTC.

This clone was seen a handful of times. Within the sample, other DNA sequences also encode this same CDR3. The gene calls are TRBV5-8 and TRBJ2-3; D is perhaps TRBD1 (6 bases). The CDR3 spans 15 residues. V lost 1 base, J lost 0 bases, and 9 bases lay in between. The germline gives CDR1 SGHTS, CDR2 YDEGEE. The DNA for the CDR3 is TGTGCCAGCAGCTTGCCTGGACAGAGCACAGATACGCAGTATTTT. Translation: CASSLPGQSTDTQYF.

V gene TRBV7-6 combines with J gene TRBJ2-1, with 9 bases lining up with TRBD1. The CDR3 contains 15 residues. The ends lost 1 base at V and 7 bases at J; junction bases unmatched: 5. The germline V gene has CDR1 SGHVS and CDR2 FNYEAQ. The CDR3 nucleotides are TGTGCCAGCAGCTTAGGCATCGACAGGGGGAATGAGCAGTTCTTC. Its protein is CASSLGIDRGNEQFF.

The CDR3 is CASRLSKGQGEFF. In DNA, the CDR3 is TGTGCCAGCAGGCTCTCAAAGGGACAGGGTGAGTTCTTC. This chain links TRBV27 with TRBJ2-1, with 9 bases that match TRBD1. There are 13 residues in the CDR3. After removal of 6 bases from V and 14 bases from J, the junction contained 11 bases not matched to a gene. The germline CDR1 and CDR2 sequences are MNHEY and SMNVEV (reference sequence).

The chain uses TRBV15 and TRBJ1-1; D is undetermined. V lost 8 bases to trimming and J lost 3 bases, with 16 bases between them. The CDR3 is 14 residues long. CDR1 is LNHNV, CDR2 YYDKDF, per germline (reference sequence). CDR3 loop: CATVRSSLDTEAFF. In DNA, the CDR3 is TGTGCCACCGTACGGAGCAGTCTCGACACTGAAGCTTTCTTT.

This clone was observed once. The chain links TRBV27 to TRBJ2-7, with TRBD2 identical over 11 bases. This CDR3 is 14 amino acids long. The germline gives CDR1 MNHEY, CDR2 SMNVEV (reference sequence). V was pared by 6 bases and J by 6 bases, with 7 bases of the junction left unmatched. CDR3 sequence reads: CASSYSGRASEQYF. CDR3 bases: TGTGCCAGCAGCTATAGCGGGAGGGCCTCCGAGCAGTACTTC.

J is TRBJ2-3 and V is TRBV10-1; TRBD2 agrees at 10 bases. V was pared by 0 bases and J by 4 bases, with 10 bases of the junction left unmatched. CDR1 WNHNN and CDR2 SYGVQD come from the germline V gene (reference sequence). This CDR3 has 18 residues. CDR3 DNA: TGCGCCAGCAGTGAGTCTCCGCCTAGCGGGAGATCGGCAGATACGCAGTATTTT. Amino acid sequence: CASSESPPSGRSADTQYF.

CDR3 loop: CASSADIIYNEQFF. In DNA, the CDR3 is TGTGCCAGCAGTGCGGACATTATCTACAATGAGCAGTTCTTC. This chain uses TRBV2 with TRBJ2-1; TRBD1 is a possible D gene (5 bases). Germline V lookup: CDR1 SNHLY, CDR2 FYNNEI. V lost 4 bases, J lost 3 bases, and 10 bases lay in between. The CDR3 has 14 amino acids.

This chain connects TRBV30 to TRBJ1-2; D possibly corresponds to TRBD1 (6 bases). CDR3 length: 17 residues. V shed 3 bases and J shed 8 bases, with 28 bases lying between them. The germline V gene encodes CDR1 GTSNPN and CDR2 SVGIG (reference sequence). The CDR3 DNA sequence: TGTGCCTGGAGCCCTAAAAGCGGGGGGGGCTTTTTCGAGGGCTACACCTTC. This translates into CAWSPKSGGGFFEGYTF.

The chain joins TRBV7-2 to TRBJ2-1, with TRBD1 as a possible D gene (6 bases). The CDR3 contains 12 residues. V lost 1 base to trimming and J lost 9 bases, with 7 bases between them. Germline V gene lookup returns CDR1 SGHTA and CDR2 FQGNSA. CDR3 DNA sequence: TGTGCCAGCAGCTTAGTAGGGGGTGAGCAGTTCTTC. Residues: CASSLVGGEQFF.

This clone has a handful of counts. This sequence joins TRBV5-5 and TRBJ2-2; TRBD2 is a possible D gene (6 bases). The CDR3 totals 16 residues. The germline V and J ends were trimmed by 1 base and 2 bases, with 12 bases remaining between them. Looked up from germline, CDR1 is SGHKS and CDR2 is YYEKEE (reference sequence). The CDR3 nucleotides read TGTGCCAGCAGCTTGATTCGGGACTCCAACACCGGGGAGCTGTTTTTT. This encodes CASSLIRDSNTGELFF.

This clone was recorded only once. This rearrangement joins TRBV6-1 to TRBJ1-1, with D tentatively TRBD1 (6 bases). The V end was cut by 6 bases, the J end by 5 bases, with 16 bases between. The CDR3 is 14 amino acids. Per germline, CDR1 MNHNS and CDR2 SASEGT. The CDR3: CASSDGAGATEAFF. CDR3 nucleotide sequence: TGTGCCAGCAGCGACGGGGCAGGGGCGACTGAAGCTTTCTTT.

The rearrangement uses TRBV19 and TRBJ2-3; 10 nucleotides match TRBD2. The CDR3 spans 15 residues. Germline CDR1 is LNHDA and CDR2 is SQIVND (reference sequence). V shed 2 bases, J shed 4 bases, and the junction held 3 bases outside the gene matches. This CDR3 reads CASSILTSGADTQYF. CDR3 nucleotide sequence: TGTGCCAGTAGTATACTCACTAGCGGGGCAGATACGCAGTATTTT.

The rearrangement uses TRBV7-9 and TRBJ1-1; TRBD1 aligns across 9 bases. The ends lost 4 bases at V and 1 base at J; junction bases unmatched: 4. Germline V lookup: CDR1 SEHNR, CDR2 FQNEAQ (reference sequence). The CDR3 contains 15 residues. The CDR3 is CASSSGQGRNTEAFF. CDR3 coding DNA: TGTGCCAGCAGCTCCGGACAGGGGAGGAACACTGAAGCTTTCTTT. Combining the CDR3 with reference TRBV7-9 and TRBJ1-1 gives the whole variable domain DTGVSQNPRHKITKRGQNVTFRCDPISEHNRLYWYRQTLGQGPEFLTYFQNEAQLEKSRLLSDRFSAERPKGSFSTLEIQRTEQGDSAMYLCASSSGQGRNTEAFFGQGTRLTVV.

The gene calls are TRBV5-6 and TRBJ2-1, with D perhaps TRBD2 (6 bases). Trimming took 0 bases from V and 0 from J, leaving 10 bases between them. This CDR3 comprises 16 residues. Germline CDR1 is SGHDT and CDR2 is YYEEEE. CDR3 protein: CASSLELAFSYNEQFF. The CDR3 nucleotides are TGTGCCAGCAGCTTGGAACTAGCCTTCTCCTACAATGAGCAGTTCTTC.

This clone appeared once. The V and J genes are TRBV7-9 and TRBJ2-2; 9 bases line up with TRBD1. The CDR3 has 15 amino acids. Germline CDR1 and CDR2: SEHNR and FQNEAQ (reference sequence). The V segment lost 5 bases and the J segment 6 bases; nucleotides outside the gene matches: 7. In DNA form, the CDR3 reads TGTGCCAGCAGCACACAGGGGGCGCTGGCCGGGGAGCTGTTTTTT. Protein sequence: CASSTQGALAGELFF.

This clone has a handful of counts. The chain recombines TRBV7-6 with TRBJ2-2, with D possibly being TRBD2 (5 bases). Trimming shortened V by 4 bases and J by 3 bases, and 12 bases separated the two germline ends. Germline V CDR1 and CDR2: SGHVS, FNYEAQ. The CDR3 consists of 15 residues. The CDR3 region is CASSWSGTYTGELFF. In DNA form, the CDR3 reads TGTGCCAGCAGCTGGAGCGGCACCTACACCGGGGAGCTGTTTTTT.